These T cell receptor beta chains were read from a single sample in a study of CD8 T cells in ankylosing spondylitis. TCRdb independently ran MiXCR on the 5' RACE reads; one entry per CDR3 protein. The sample lists over 700,000 distinct CDR3 sequences; roughly 20% were seen once. What was sequenced was blood, either unsorted or a sorted T cell fraction (not recorded which). These receptor sequences come from a male donor with ankylosing spondylitis. Each CDR3 is given with its conserved first and last residue. D genes are given only for firm matches. The listing skips clone size in some rows; elsewhere it reads once, few, many or a size class.

size	V	length	D	J	CDR3	DNA
few	TRBV29-1	15	.	TRBJ2-1	CSVLSGYRVYNEQFF	TGCAGCGTTTTGTCAGGATACAGGGTCTACAATGAGCAGTTCTTC
.	TRBV6-1	14	.	TRBJ1-1	CASRPLDGNTEAFF	TGTGCCAGCAGGCCCTTGGACGGGAACACTGAAGCTTTCTTT
.	TRBV4-2	17	.	TRBJ1-3	CASSQDFAVASGNTIYF	TGTGCCAGCAGCCAAGATTTTGCGGTGGCCTCTGGAAACACCATATATTTT
.	TRBV5-6	15	.	TRBJ2-2	CASSRTYMNTGELFF	TGTGCCAGCAGCAGGACTTACATGAACACCGGGGAGCTGTTTTTT
few	TRBV15	14	.	TRBJ2-7	CATSSRIGVYEQYF	TGTGCCACCAGCAGTAGGATTGGGGTCTACGAGCAGTACTTC
.	TRBV4-1	14	.	TRBJ1-1	CASSQENVGTEAFF	TGCGCCAGCAGCCAAGAAAATGTGGGCACTGAAGCTTTCTTT
.	TRBV11-3	14	.	TRBJ2-7	CASSDGRISGEQYF	TGTGCCAGCAGCGATGGCAGGATAAGCGGCGAGCAGTACTTC
.	TRBV12-3/TRBV12-4	16	TRBD1	TRBJ1-1	CASSWDREYMNTEAFF	TGTGCCAGCAGTTGGGACAGGGAGTATATGAACACTGAAGCTTTCTTT
many	TRBV20-1	13	.	TRBJ1-1	CSPPKAENTEAFF	TGCAGTCCCCCTAAGGCAGAGAACACTGAAGCTTTCTTT
many	TRBV20-1	12	.	TRBJ1-1	CSASPLNTEAFF	TGCAGTGCTAGCCCCCTGAACACTGAAGCTTTCTTT
.	TRBV12-3/TRBV12-4	14	.	TRBJ2-5	CASTVYGGWETQYF	TGTGCCAGCACTGTATATGGGGGCTGGGAGACCCAGTACTTC
.	TRBV20-1	19	TRBD2	TRBJ2-3	CSARDLMGGLAGVSDTQYF	TGCAGTGCTAGAGACCTGATGGGGGGACTAGCGGGGGTCTCAGATACGCAGTATTTT
.	TRBV6-1	16	.	TRBJ1-3	CASSFGGRASGNTIYF	TGTGCCAGCAGCTTCGGGGGAAGGGCCTCTGGAAACACCATATATTTT
many	TRBV27	13	.	TRBJ2-7	CASSSLLGPEEYF	TGTGCCAGCAGTTCCCTACTCGGTCCGGAAGAGTACTTC
.	TRBV30	11	.	TRBJ2-7	CAWSTGEPQYF	TGTGCCTGGAGTACGGGGGAGCCCCAGTACTTC
few	TRBV3-1	16	.	TRBJ1-5	CASSLNPGAGNQPQHF	TGTGCCAGCAGCCTTAACCCAGGCGCGGGCAATCAGCCCCAGCATTTT
.	TRBV18	13	.	TRBJ2-7	CASSPLGSYEQYF	TGTGCCAGCTCACCGTTGGGGTCCTACGAGCAGTACTTC
few	TRBV18	13	.	TRBJ2-7	CASSPTVGYEQYF	TGTGCCAGCTCACCCACGGTGGGGTACGAGCAGTACTTC
few	TRBV5-6	14	.	TRBJ2-1	CASSPGHTGSEQFF	TGTGCCAGCAGCCCCGGCCACACCGGTAGCGAGCAGTTCTTC
few	TRBV4-2	15	.	TRBJ2-7	CASSQDLSGLAGQYF	TGTGCCAGCAGCCAAGATCTCTCCGGGTTGGCCGGGCAGTACTTC
few	TRBV12-3/TRBV12-4	15	.	TRBJ2-5	CASSPRSEVQETQYF	TGTGCCAGCAGTCCAAGGAGCGAGGTCCAAGAGACCCAGTACTTC
.	TRBV7-3	14	TRBD2	TRBJ2-1	CASSPGLEGYEQFF	TGTGCCAGCAGCCCCGGACTAGAAGGCTATGAGCAGTTCTTC
.	TRBV29-1	13	.	TRBJ1-3	CSVEADSGNTIYF	TGCAGCGTTGAGGCGGACTCTGGAAACACCATATATTTT
.	TRBV2	14	.	TRBJ2-7	CASSEIQGSHEQYF	TGTGCCAGCAGTGAAATCCAGGGGAGCCACGAGCAGTACTTC
.	TRBV5-5	16	.	TRBJ1-5	CASSLEYSGGNQPQHF	TGTGCCAGCAGCTTGGAGTACAGTGGCGGCAATCAGCCCCAGCATTTT
.	TRBV4-2	16	.	TRBJ2-1	CASSQDRQYFNNEQFF	TGTGCCAGCAGCCAAGATCGCCAGTACTTCAACAATGAGCAGTTCTTC
few	TRBV4-1	14	.	TRBJ2-7	CASSQDFYSYEQYF	TGCGCCAGCAGCCAAGATTTCTACTCCTACGAGCAGTACTTC
few	TRBV6-1	14	.	TRBJ2-7	CASTNPSVPYEQYF	TGTGCCAGCACCAACCCGAGTGTACCCTACGAGCAGTACTTC
.	TRBV5-1	15	.	TRBJ1-2	CASSSVRAGDYGYTF	TGCGCCAGCAGCTCAGTCAGGGCAGGAGACTATGGCTACACCTTC
many	TRBV5-1	16	TRBD1	TRBJ2-3	CASSRGTGGLTDTQYF	TGCGCCAGCAGCAGGGGGACAGGGGGACTCACAGATACGCAGTATTTT
.	TRBV7-8	18	TRBD2	TRBJ2-2	CASSPYAGTSGRPGELFF	TGTGCCAGCAGCCCCTATGCCGGGACTAGCGGGAGACCCGGGGAGCTGTTTTTT
.	TRBV29-1	12	.	TRBJ2-7	CSARESSYEQYF	TGCAGCGCTCGGGAGAGCTCCTACGAGCAGTACTTC
.	TRBV12-3/TRBV12-4	15	.	TRBJ2-1	CASRYLAARGDEQFF	TGTGCCAGCAGATACTTAGCGGCGAGAGGGGATGAGCAGTTCTTC
few	TRBV12-3/TRBV12-4	16	TRBD2	TRBJ2-3	CASPPGTSGSTDTQYF	TGTGCCAGCCCTCCTGGGACTAGCGGGAGCACAGATACGCAGTATTTT
.	TRBV30	13	.	TRBJ1-5	CAWRDAPAEPQHF	TGTGCCTGGAGAGACGCCCCAGCGGAGCCCCAGCATTTT
few	TRBV30	14	.	TRBJ1-2	CAWSGDGSNYGYTF	TGTGCCTGGAGTGGGGACGGATCTAACTATGGCTACACCTTC
.	TRBV10-3	13	.	TRBJ2-1	CADGVGRDNEQFF	TGTGCCGATGGGGTAGGCAGGGACAATGAGCAGTTCTTC
few	TRBV5-5	16	.	TRBJ2-7	CASSLVANSKGDEQYF	TGTGCCAGCAGCTTGGTGGCTAACAGCAAAGGGGACGAGCAGTACTTC
.	TRBV5-8	15	.	TRBJ2-5	CASLPPGDSLETQYF	TGTGCCAGCCTCCCCCCAGGGGACTCGTTAGAGACCCAGTACTTC
.	TRBV29-1	15	TRBD2	TRBJ2-7	CSVTGLAGASYEQYF	TGCAGCGTTACCGGACTAGCGGGCGCCTCCTACGAGCAGTACTTC
.	TRBV5-6	15	TRBD1	TRBJ1-1	CASSWRDRWNTEAFF	TGTGCCAGCAGCTGGAGGGACAGGTGGAACACTGAAGCTTTCTTT
.	TRBV29-1	14	.	TRBJ2-7	CSVVVATHSYEQYF	TGCAGCGTTGTGGTAGCGACACATTCCTACGAGCAGTACTTC
.	TRBV18	13	.	TRBJ2-5	CASAPGLRETQYF	TGTGCCAGCGCCCCAGGGTTACGAGAGACCCAGTACTTC
many	TRBV4-1	14	TRBD1	TRBJ1-6	CASSRDSYNSPLHF	TGCGCCAGCAGCCGGGACAGCTATAATTCACCCCTCCACTTT
many	TRBV5-1	16	TRBD2	TRBJ2-3	CASSSRTSGGTDTQYF	TGCGCCAGCAGCTCGAGGACTAGCGGGGGAACAGATACGCAGTATTTT
.	TRBV5-5	14	TRBD1	TRBJ1-1	CASSFMVRDREAFF	TGTGCCAGCAGCTTTATGGTCCGGGACAGGGAAGCTTTCTTT